Presented here are 28 T cell receptor beta chains from one specimen sequenced in a study of T cell responses to AZD1222 COVID-19 vaccine. TCRdb's table, derived via immunoSEQ multiplex PCR, lists solely in-frame clones and lacks some. This sample carries 75,000 to 90,000 clones, roughly 90% of them seen once, and the ten largest clones take about 29%. Sequences were derived from peripheral blood, sampled 28 days after the second AZD1222 dose. These receptors all stem from an adult who received the AZD1222 COVID-19 vaccine.

This clone was picked up a small number of times. The gene calls are TRBV19 and TRBJ2-7, with TRBD1 matching 7 bases. The ends lost 4 bases at V and 5 bases at J; junction bases unmatched: 5. CDR1 and CDR2 (germline): LNHDA, SQIVND (reference sequence). This CDR3 spans 13 amino acids. DNA of the CDR3: TGTGCCAGTAGTAGACAGGGTGGGGACGAGCAGTACTTC. It is translated as CASSRQGGDEQYF.

The chain couples TRBV24-1 to TRBJ2-2; tentative D call: TRBD1 (5 bases). The germline gives CDR1 KGHDR, CDR2 SFDVKD. The CDR3 has 16 amino acids. The ends were cut back, 0 bases at V and 1 base at J, with 8 bases in the middle. CDR3 in DNA: TGTGCCACCAGTGATTTGCAAGACAGGAACACCGGGGAGCTGTTTTTT. As protein: CATSDLQDRNTGELFF.

This rearrangement joins TRBV18 to TRBJ2-5, with no clear D. V shed 3 bases and J shed 1 base, with 3 bases lying between them. The germline V gene has CDR1 KGHSH and CDR2 LQKENI. The CDR3 loop spans 12 amino acids. This chain's CDR3 is CASSPGQETQYF. CDR3 in DNA: TGTGCCAGCTCACCCGGCCAAGAGACCCAGTACTTC.

The rearrangement uses TRBV19 and TRBJ2-2, with D hard to call. The germline CDR1 and CDR2 sequences are LNHDA and SQIVND (reference sequence). The CDR3 is made up of 12 amino acids. V lost 7 bases and J 1 base, leaving 4 bases between the germline ends. The CDR3 DNA reads as TGTGCCAGTAAAAAGAACACCGGGGAGCTGTTTTTT. Translated, it gives CASKKNTGELFF.

The chain is built from TRBV29-1 and TRBJ2-1, with 16 bases that match TRBD2. Germline V lookup: CDR1 SQVTM, CDR2 ANQGSEA. The CDR3 length is 16 residues. The J segment lost 7 bases and the V segment lost 6 bases, leaving 9 bases of the junction unmatched. Here the CDR3 reads CSVPGLAGGARNEQFF. In DNA form, the CDR3 reads TGCAGCGTGCCGGGACTAGCGGGAGGGGCGAGGAATGAGCAGTTCTTC.

J is TRBJ1-2 and V is TRBV2; a weak D match, TRBD1 (5 bases). The V end lost 6 bases, the J end lost 2 bases, and 10 bases lay between the germline ends. The CDR3 spans 13 residues. The germline CDR1 and CDR2 sequences are SNHLY and FYNNEI. CDR3 nucleotides: TGTGCCAGCAGCAAGGACATCAACTATGGCTACACCTTC. This encodes CASSKDINYGYTF.

The J gene is TRBJ1-1, the V gene TRBV5-1; D not certain. V was clipped by 4 bases and J by 2 bases, with 12 bases between them. Germline V CDR1 and CDR2: SGHRS, YFSETQ. The CDR3 runs 14 residues. Written as DNA, the CDR3 is TGCGCCAGCAGCCCGCGGGCCTCCAACACTGAAGCTTTCTTT. Protein sequence: CASSPRASNTEAFF.

This clone was observed a single time. The rearrangement joins TRBV3-1 (or the pseudogene TRBV3-2) to TRBJ2-2; 7 bases agree with TRBD2. With V trimmed by 5 bases and J by 5 bases, 8 bases remained unmatched. CDR1 is LGHDT, CDR2 YNNKEL, per germline (reference sequence). This CDR3 region has 15 residues. CDR3 region: CASSYLAVGTGELFF. In DNA, the CDR3 is TGTGCCAGCAGCTACCTAGCGGTGGGAACCGGGGAGCTGTTTTTT.

In this sample, this clone turned up a few times. The CDR3 loop reads CASSDRADAYNEQFF. The CDR3 DNA reads as TGTGCCAGCAGTGACAGAGCAGACGCCTACAATGAGCAGTTCTTC. The gene calls are TRBV6-4 and TRBJ2-1, with D hard to call. The CDR3 is 15 residues long. V lost 2 bases, J lost 2 bases, and 10 bases lay in between. Germline CDR1 is MRHNA and CDR2 is SNTAGT.

CDR3: CASSSGPGQVSYEQYF. The CDR3 DNA reads as TGTGCCAGCAGCTCCGGCCCGGGACAGGTCTCCTACGAGCAGTACTTC. This chain joins TRBV13 and TRBJ2-7; 8 bases line up with TRBD1. The trim removed 4 bases at V and 0 bases at J, leaving 8 bases unmatched. CDR3 length: 16 residues. The germline V gene encodes CDR1 PRHDT and CDR2 FYEKMQ (reference sequence).

This rearrangement joins TRBV9 to TRBJ2-5; a weak D match, TRBD1 (7 bases). The germline V gene encodes CDR1 SGDLS and CDR2 YYNGEE. CDR3 size: 14 residues. The germline V and J ends were trimmed by 3 bases and 2 bases, with 11 bases remaining between them. The CDR3 coding sequence is TGTGCCAGCAGCGGCGGGGACAGTCAAGAGACCCAGTACTTC. This translates into CASSGGDSQETQYF.

This clone was found once. V gene TRBV5-1 combines with J gene TRBJ1-2; D might be TRBD1 (6 bases). Germline-derived CDR1 and CDR2 are SGHRS and YFSETQ. V shed 4 bases and J shed 4 bases, with 11 bases lying between them. The CDR3 contains 13 residues. CDR3 region: CASSRGAGYGYTF. The CDR3 DNA is TGCGCCAGCAGCAGGGGGGCCGGCTATGGCTACACCTTC.

V usage is TRBV27 and J usage is TRBJ2-7; D could derive from TRBD1 or TRBD2 (5 bases each). The CDR3 loop spans 20 amino acids. Trimming stripped 6 bases from V and 3 bases from J, with 33 bases between. Germline V gene sequence: CDR1 MNHEY, CDR2 SMNVEV (reference sequence). The CDR3 bases are TGTGCCAGCAGAAATTTCGGGAAAGGGACCGCTGGAGTGAGGCGCTACGAGCAGTACTTC. It is translated as CASRNFGKGTAGVRRYEQYF.

This sequence joins TRBV25-1 and TRBJ1-5, with D perhaps TRBD1 (5 bases). Trimming removed 4 bases at V and 7 bases at J, with 14 bases between. The CDR3 consists of 14 residues. Germline V CDR1 and CDR2: MGHDK, SYGVNS. This CDR3 reads CASSGEIGDQPQHF. CDR3 bases: TGTGCCAGCAGTGGGGAAATAGGGGACCAGCCCCAGCATTTT.

This clone showed up just once. The rearrangement links TRBV27 to TRBJ2-1; 8 bases are a match to TRBD2. The CDR3 length is 17 residues. Germline trimming cut 1 base from V and 1 base from J; bases unmatched to any gene: 6. Looked up from germline, CDR1 is MNHEY and CDR2 is SMNVEV (reference sequence). CDR3 region: CASSLLLADYSYNEQFF. CDR3 in DNA: TGTGCCAGCAGTTTATTACTAGCGGACTATTCCTACAATGAGCAGTTCTTC.

The chain employs TRBV5-3 and TRBJ2-5; D ambiguous. TRBV5-3 is known as an ORF, though its function is uncertain. V gave up 4 bases and J gave up 4 bases, with 5 bases separating them. The CDR3 has 11 amino acids. The CDR3 DNA follows: TGTGCCAGAAGCCTCGGAGAGACCCAGTACTTC. It is translated as CARSLGETQYF.

The rearrangement joins TRBV5-8 to TRBJ2-7; D is possibly TRBD1 (6 bases). V gave up 4 bases and J gave up 6 bases, with 17 bases separating them. In germline, CDR1 is SGHTS, CDR2 YDEGEE. The CDR3 runs to 14 residues. CDR3 DNA: TGTGCCAGCAGCACCCCGGGACACCCTCCCGAGCAGTACTTC. Its protein product is CASSTPGHPPEQYF.

This chain uses TRBV7-9 with TRBJ1-4; the D is unclear. The CDR3 runs to 16 residues. The ends were cut back, 1 base at V and 6 bases at J, with 15 bases in the middle. CDR1 and CDR2 from the germline V gene are SEHNR and FQNEAQ (reference sequence). CDR3 DNA sequence: TGTGCCAGCAGCTTAGAGGGCGCAGGCTGGGATGAAAAACTGTTTTTT. This sequence encodes CASSLEGAGWDEKLFF.

The chain uses TRBV30 and TRBJ1-1, with TRBD1 identical over 9 bases. Germline CDR1 reads GTSNPN; CDR2 reads SVGIG (reference sequence). V shed 8 bases and J 1 base; nucleotides not matched to a gene: 5. The CDR3 consists of 13 residues. CDR3 in amino acids: CARMDRGNTEAFF. The DNA for the CDR3 is TGTGCCCGGATGGACAGGGGGAACACTGAAGCTTTCTTT.

The chain employs TRBV30 and TRBJ2-5; no clear D. This CDR3 has 14 residues. CDR1 is GTSNPN, CDR2 SVGIG, per germline (reference sequence). The V end was cut by 0 bases, the J end by 3 bases, with 11 bases between. In DNA form, the CDR3 reads TGTGCCTGGAGTGTAGGCAGCCCGAAAGAGACCCAGTACTTC. Translated, it gives CAWSVGSPKETQYF.

The V call is TRBV9, the J call TRBJ1-4, with D perhaps matching TRBD1 (6 bases). CDR1 and CDR2 (germline): SGDLS, YYNGEE. This CDR3 has 14 residues. V was pared by 1 base and J by 4 bases, with 8 bases between. The CDR3: CASSVQGFNEKLFF. The CDR3 DNA reads TGTGCCAGCAGCGTACAGGGGTTTAATGAAAAACTGTTTTTT.

The chain links TRBV18 to TRBJ1-5; maybe TRBD1 (5 bases). Trimming pared 2 bases from V and 4 bases from J, leaving 12 bases between. Germline V lookup: CDR1 KGHSH, CDR2 LQKENI. The CDR3 totals 15 residues. CDR3 coding DNA: TGTGCCAGCTCACCATACGGGGGGGGGAATCAGCCCCAGCATTTT. Its protein is CASSPYGGGNQPQHF.

This chain connects TRBV29-1 to TRBJ2-2; 9 bases align to TRBD1. The germline gives CDR1 SQVTM, CDR2 ANQGSEA. This CDR3 comprises 15 residues. Unmatched junction bases numbered 7, after V lost 1 base and J lost 7 bases. The CDR3 DNA reads as TGCAGCGTTGAAGCGGGACAGGGCACCTACGGGGAGCTGTTTTTT. Its translation: CSVEAGQGTYGELFF.

This clone showed up just a few times. The chain joins TRBV7-2 to TRBJ2-1, with D hard to call. This CDR3 contains 15 residues. Trimming cost V 1 base and J 4 bases, with 11 bases left between them. Germline CDR1 is SGHTA and CDR2 is FQGNSA. The CDR3 is CASSLEISGYNEQFF. CDR3 nucleotide sequence: TGTGCCAGCAGCTTAGAGATCTCCGGATACAATGAGCAGTTCTTC.

The chain couples TRBV30 to TRBJ1-6; D is ambiguous. The CDR3 contains 13 residues. The V end was cut by 1 base, the J end by 6 bases, with 7 bases between. CDR1 is GTSNPN, CDR2 SVGIG, per germline (reference sequence). In nucleotides, the CDR3 is TGTGCCTGGAGTGGGGGATTTAATTCACCCCTCCACTTT. Its translation is CAWSGGFNSPLHF.

V is TRBV30 and J is TRBJ1-6, with unresolved D. V lost 2 bases, J lost 16 bases, and 21 bases lay in between. Germline V lookup: CDR1 GTSNPN, CDR2 SVGIG (reference sequence). The CDR3 sequence is 14 residues long. The CDR3 here is CAWSFPPRDRKLHF. The CDR3 DNA follows: TGTGCCTGGAGTTTCCCCCCGCGAGACCGAAAACTCCACTTT.

The chain uses TRBV6-6 and TRBJ2-3; 7 bases fit TRBD1. Germline trimming cut 7 bases from V and 2 bases from J; bases unmatched to any gene: 6. Germline-derived CDR1 and CDR2 are MNHNY and SVGAGI (reference sequence). The CDR3 is 14 amino acids. CDR3: CASISTGFTDTQYF. The CDR3 region has the DNA TGTGCCAGCATTTCGACAGGGTTCACAGATACGCAGTATTTT.

The chain has TRBV28 and TRBJ1-2; no reliable D call. Germline V lookup: CDR1 MDHEN, CDR2 SYDVKM. The CDR3 length is 14 residues. V lost 8 bases, J lost 1 base, and 14 bases lay in between. The CDR3 spells CASQGSPNNYGYTF. CDR3 bases: TGTGCCAGCCAAGGGTCACCCAATAACTATGGCTACACCTTC.